This is a list of T cell receptor beta chains from one sample in a study of T cell responses to AZD1222 COVID-19 vaccine. Clones were sequenced by immunoSEQ multiplex PCR, and TCRdb holds only the in-frame ones, with some missing. The sample yields some 180,000 clones, around nine tenths seen once. Sequences were derived from peripheral blood, sampled 28 days after the second dose of the MenACWY control vaccine. These receptors were obtained from an adult who received the MenACWY meningococcal vaccine as a control. The CDR3 runs from the conserved cysteine through the conserved F or W. D genes are given only for firm matches. Some rows have no size entry. The others give once, few or many, or a class for an expanded clone.

cdr3_nt cdr3_aa d_call j_call cdr3_length v_call clone_size
TGTGCCAGCAGCTTTCTACTAGCGGAAGGCTCTGGGGCCAACGTCCTGACTTTC CASSFLLAEGSGANVLTF TRBD2 TRBJ2-6 18 TRBV11-3 NA
TGTGCCAGCAGCGTCCGTATGGACACTGAAGCTTTCTTT CASSVRMDTEAFF NA TRBJ1-1 13 TRBV9 NA
TGTGCCAGCAGCCACAAACGTAAAGGACAGGGTCAGCCCCAGCATTTT CASSHKRKGQGQPQHF TRBD1 TRBJ1-5 16 TRBV3-1/TRBV3-2 NA
TGTGCCAGCAGTGGCGGGACAGCCTATGGCTACACCTTC CASSGGTAYGYTF TRBD1 TRBJ1-2 13 TRBV2 NA
TGTGCCAGCAGCTTTTACGGGAACACTGAAGCTTTCTTT CASSFYGNTEAFF NA TRBJ1-1 13 TRBV7-2 NA
TGCGCCAGCAGTCGGACTAGCGGTATCTACAATGAGCAGTTCTTC CASSRTSGIYNEQFF TRBD2 TRBJ2-1 15 TRBV10-1 NA
TGTGCCAGCAGCCAAGATGGCCAACAAGAGACCCAGTACTTC CASSQDGQQETQYF NA TRBJ2-5 14 TRBV4-2 NA
TGCGCCAGCAGTGGACGGGGGGCGCAGGTCCTTGAAGCTTTCTTT CASSGRGAQVLEAFF NA TRBJ1-1 15 TRBV10-2 NA
TGTGCCAGCAGCTTAAGTTGGGCCGGGGAGCTGTTTTTT CASSLSWAGELFF NA TRBJ2-2 13 TRBV7-8 NA
TGTGCCAGCAACCTACTAACGACAGGGGTATATTCACCCCTCCACTTT CASNLLTTGVYSPLHF TRBD1 TRBJ1-6 16 TRBV5-8 NA
TGTGCCAGCAGTTATACAGAGAGCTCTGGAAACACCATATATTTT CASSYTESSGNTIYF NA TRBJ1-3 15 TRBV6-6 NA
TGTGCCAGTAACTGGGGCGGCCTCAATCAGCCCCAGCATTTT CASNWGGLNQPQHF NA TRBJ1-5 14 TRBV19 NA
TGCAGCGTTGGACCGGGACAGCCGACCTACGAGCAGTACTTC CSVGPGQPTYEQYF TRBD1 TRBJ2-7 14 TRBV29-1 NA
TGTGCCAGCAGCCTCGGGACAGCTAGACGGTATGGCTACACCTTC CASSLGTARRYGYTF TRBD1 TRBJ1-2 15 TRBV3-1/TRBV3-2 NA
TGCGCCAGCAGCTTTACGGCGGGAGCGGTAAACGCTTACGAGCAGTACTTC CASSFTAGAVNAYEQYF TRBD2 TRBJ2-7 17 TRBV5-1 NA
TGTGCCAGCAGCCAATGGACAGGGGGGGACGAAAAACTGTTTTTT CASSQWTGGDEKLFF TRBD1 TRBJ1-4 15 TRBV4-2 NA
TGTGCCAGCAGCGTAACGACGGCCGCTATCTACGAGCAGTACTTC CASSVTTAAIYEQYF NA TRBJ2-7 15 TRBV9 NA
TGTGCCAGCAGGATACTAGCGAGCAGCTCGGAGCAGTACTTC CASRILASSSEQYF TRBD2 TRBJ2-7 14 TRBV2 once
TGTGCCAGCGGCCCGACAGCCGCATCGGATGAGCAGTTCTTC CASGPTAASDEQFF NA TRBJ2-1 14 TRBV6-4 NA
TGTGCCAGCAGTTTACCACCGACAGGGTTCTATAATTCACCCCTCCACTTT CASSLPPTGFYNSPLHF TRBD1 TRBJ1-6 17 TRBV27 NA
TGTGCCAGCAGCGCCAGGACTAGCGGCACAGATACGCAGTATTTT CASSARTSGTDTQYF TRBD2 TRBJ2-3 15 TRBV9 NA
TGTGCCAGCAGCACGAGGGGGTTTGAAAAACTGTTTTTT CASSTRGFEKLFF NA TRBJ1-4 13 TRBV6-5 NA
TGTGCCAGCAGTTCCGGGACAACCTACAATGAGCAGTTCTTC CASSSGTTYNEQFF NA TRBJ2-1 14 TRBV6-2/TRBV6-3 NA
TGTGCCAGCAGCCCCATAGAAAGGAGTGAGACCCAGTACTTC CASSPIERSETQYF NA TRBJ2-5 14 TRBV27 NA
TGTGCCAGTAGTATGGAGCCAGGGGATTTTGGGGATGGCTACACCTTC CASSMEPGDFGDGYTF NA TRBJ1-2 16 TRBV19 NA
TGTGCCAGTAGTATACTCCGGCGGAGCTCCTATAATTCACCCCTCCACTTT CASSILRRSSYNSPLHF NA TRBJ1-6 17 TRBV19 NA
TGTGCCAGCAGCTCTTCCTTAGCGATTCGCACAGATACGCAGTATTTT CASSSSLAIRTDTQYF NA TRBJ2-3 16 TRBV7-2 few
TGTGCCAGTAGTGCCCGGACGTTAGGCTACACCTTC CASSARTLGYTF NA TRBJ1-2 12 TRBV19 NA